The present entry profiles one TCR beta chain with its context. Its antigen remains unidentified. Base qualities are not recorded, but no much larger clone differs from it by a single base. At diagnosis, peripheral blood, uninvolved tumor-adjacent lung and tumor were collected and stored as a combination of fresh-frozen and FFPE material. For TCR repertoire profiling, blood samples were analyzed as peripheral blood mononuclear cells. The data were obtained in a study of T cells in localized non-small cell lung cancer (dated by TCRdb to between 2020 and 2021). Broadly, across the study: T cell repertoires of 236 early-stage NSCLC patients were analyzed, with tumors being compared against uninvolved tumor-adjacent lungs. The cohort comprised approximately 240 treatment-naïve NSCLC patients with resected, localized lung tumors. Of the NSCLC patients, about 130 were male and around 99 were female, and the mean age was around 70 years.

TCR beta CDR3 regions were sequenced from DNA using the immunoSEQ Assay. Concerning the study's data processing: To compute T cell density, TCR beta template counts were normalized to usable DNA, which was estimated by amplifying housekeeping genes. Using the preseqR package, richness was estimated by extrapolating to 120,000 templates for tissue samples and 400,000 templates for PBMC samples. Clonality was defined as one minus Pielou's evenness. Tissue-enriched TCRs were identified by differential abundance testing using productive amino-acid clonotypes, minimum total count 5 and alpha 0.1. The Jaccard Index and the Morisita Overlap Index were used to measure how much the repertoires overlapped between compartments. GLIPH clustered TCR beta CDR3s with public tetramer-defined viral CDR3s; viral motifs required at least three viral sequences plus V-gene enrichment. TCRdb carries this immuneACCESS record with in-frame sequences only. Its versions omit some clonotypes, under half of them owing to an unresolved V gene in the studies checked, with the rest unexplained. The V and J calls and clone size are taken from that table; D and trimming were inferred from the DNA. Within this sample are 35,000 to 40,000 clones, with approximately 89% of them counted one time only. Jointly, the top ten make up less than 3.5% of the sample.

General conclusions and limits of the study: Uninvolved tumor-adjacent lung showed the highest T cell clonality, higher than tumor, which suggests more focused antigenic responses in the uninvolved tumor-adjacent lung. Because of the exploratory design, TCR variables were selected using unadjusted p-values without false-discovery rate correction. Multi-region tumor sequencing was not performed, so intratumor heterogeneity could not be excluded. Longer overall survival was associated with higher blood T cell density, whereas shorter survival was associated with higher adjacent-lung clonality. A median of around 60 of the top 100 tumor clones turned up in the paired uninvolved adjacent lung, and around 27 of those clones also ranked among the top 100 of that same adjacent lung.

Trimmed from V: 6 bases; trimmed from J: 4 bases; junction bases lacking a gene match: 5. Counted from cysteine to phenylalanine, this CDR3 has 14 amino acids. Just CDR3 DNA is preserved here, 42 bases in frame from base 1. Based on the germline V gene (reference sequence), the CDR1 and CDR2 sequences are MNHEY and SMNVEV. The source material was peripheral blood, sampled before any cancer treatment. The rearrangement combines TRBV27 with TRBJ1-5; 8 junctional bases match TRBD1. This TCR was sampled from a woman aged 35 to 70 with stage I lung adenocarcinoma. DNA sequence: TGTGCCAGCAGGCGAACAGGGGGGAATCAGCCCCAGCATTTT. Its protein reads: CASRRTGGNQPQHF.